This T cell receptor beta chain was retrieved from a study of relationships among human T cell subsets. Regarding this clonotype: What it binds is unknown.

The CD45RA-negative fraction was bead-selected with anti-CD45RO to obtain memory T cells. CDR3 size: 11 residues. CDR1 is SQVTM and CDR2 is ANQGSEA in the germline V gene. V was clipped by 6 bases and J by 10 bases; unmatched bases: 6. Study-wide results and limits: Over 55% of CD8+ cytotoxic sequences came from clones with over 100 reads. V, D, J usage, CDR3 length and N-additions were similar across seven subsets.

TCR alpha and beta CDR3s were amplified from mRNA by semiquantitative ARM-PCR. Tagged nested gene-specific primers were used first, then communal superprimers amplified exponentially. Exonuclease cleared nested primers, then first-round products were reamplified. TCRdb reanalysed the multiplex PCR reads using MiXCR and keeps one entry per CDR3 protein. The sample consists of 7,500 to 9,500 distinct CDR3 sequences, roughly 55% of them appearing once. The specimen was memory T cells sorted from blood. V is TRBV29-1 and J is TRBJ2-1, with TRBD1 matching 7 bases. The clonotype comes from a middle-aged man in good health. The CDR3 loop reads CSVERGREQFF. The CDR3, as DNA: TGCAGCGTAGAAAGGGGGCGGGAGCAGTTCTTC.